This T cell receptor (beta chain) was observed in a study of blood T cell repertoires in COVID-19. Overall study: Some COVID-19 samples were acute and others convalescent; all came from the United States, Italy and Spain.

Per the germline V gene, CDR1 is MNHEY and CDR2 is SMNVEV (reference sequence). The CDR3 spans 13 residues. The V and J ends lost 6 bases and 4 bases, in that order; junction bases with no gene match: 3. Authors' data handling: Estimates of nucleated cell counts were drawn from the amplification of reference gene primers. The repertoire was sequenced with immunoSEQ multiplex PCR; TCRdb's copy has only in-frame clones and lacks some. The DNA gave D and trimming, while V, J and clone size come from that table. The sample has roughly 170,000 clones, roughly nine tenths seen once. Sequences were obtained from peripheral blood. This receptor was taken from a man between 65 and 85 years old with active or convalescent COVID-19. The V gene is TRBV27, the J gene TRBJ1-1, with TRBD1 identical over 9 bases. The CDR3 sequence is CASRTGGPTEAFF. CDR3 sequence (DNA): TGTGCCAGCAGGACAGGGGGTCCCACTGAAGCTTTCTTT.